A selection of T cell receptor beta chains follows, all from one sample in a study of CD8+CD57+ T cells in acquired aplastic anemia. From the reads, TCRdb called clonotypes with MiXCR, one entry per CDR3 protein. The sample carries more than 150,000 distinct CDR3 sequences, 40% to 50% recorded once. Sequenced sample: sorted CD4+, CD8+, or CD8+CD57+ T cells (not recorded which) from PBMCs. The receptor source for this set is a human donor with aplastic anemia. The CDR3 runs from the conserved cysteine through the conserved F or W. D genes are given only for firm matches. Clone size is stated in some rows and not others, as once, few, many or a class when expanded.

clone size	V gene	D gene	J gene	CDR3 DNA	CDR3 protein
NA	TRBV6-1	NA	TRBJ1-1	TGTGCCAGCACCTGGGGCCGGGGCAATGAAGCTTTCTTT	CASTWGRGNEAFF
medium-sized	TRBV25-1	NA	TRBJ1-6	TGTGCCAGCAGTGGCCCGGGACGTCCTAATTCACCCCTCCACTTT	CASSGPGRPNSPLHF
many	TRBV6-1	NA	TRBJ1-6	TGTGCCAGCAGCAGACCCAGGAGCTCCTATAATTCACCCCTCCACTTT	CASSRPRSSYNSPLHF
many	TRBV7-9	TRBD1	TRBJ1-2	TGTGCCAGCAGCTTAAATACAGGGGAGGTAGGCTACACCTTC	CASSLNTGEVGYTF
NA	TRBV24-1	NA	TRBJ2-5	TGTGCCACCAGTGATGGGGGTATCGGGACCCAGTACTTC	CATSDGGIGTQYF
NA	TRBV15	NA	TRBJ1-1	TGTGCCACCAGCTCCCGGGGAGGGGGTACCGTCACTGAAGCTTTCTTT	CATSSRGGGTVTEAFF
many	TRBV30	NA	TRBJ1-6	TGTGCCTGGAGTCCTAACAGGGATTCACCCCTCCACTTT	CAWSPNRDSPLHF
once	TRBV7-3	NA	TRBJ2-1	TGTGCCAGCAGCCAAGGGTGGGGCAATGAGCAGTTCTTC	CASSQGWGNEQFF
NA	TRBV12-3/TRBV12-4	NA	TRBJ2-3	TGTGCCAGCAGTTTGCCCTGGGAGGATACGCAGTATTTT	CASSLPWEDTQYF
NA	TRBV2	NA	TRBJ2-7	TGTGCCAGCAGACTGAAGGGGGGACGGGATACCTACGAGCAGTACTTC	CASRLKGGRDTYEQYF
few	TRBV20-1	NA	TRBJ2-7	TGCAGTGCTAGCAACCTTGGGGGACTCTTACCCGAGCAGTACTTC	CSASNLGGLLPEQYF
NA	TRBV10-3	TRBD1	TRBJ2-1	TGTGCCATCAGTGACCGGGACAGGGAGTACAATGAGCAGTTCTTC	CAISDRDREYNEQFF
many	TRBV11-2	NA	TRBJ2-5	TGTGCCAGCAGCTTAGGGACCCCCTCCCCCCAGTACTTC	CASSLGTPSPQYF
many	TRBV20-1	NA	TRBJ1-1	TGCAGTGCTAGGGACCATTTTCGGGCAAGGATGAACACTGAAGCTTTCTTT	CSARDHFRARMNTEAFF
NA	TRBV10-3	NA	TRBJ2-7	TGTGCCATCAGTGAGGCGGGTAGAGAGCAGTACTTC	CAISEAGREQYF
NA	TRBV29-1	NA	TRBJ2-1	TGCAGCGTAGGAGACTCAAGGTTCTCCTACAATGAGCAGTTCTTC	CSVGDSRFSYNEQFF
NA	TRBV7-3	NA	TRBJ1-1	TGTGCCAGCGGTGTCAGGATGAACACTGAAGCTTTCTTT	CASGVRMNTEAFF
NA	TRBV6-1	NA	TRBJ2-5	TGTGCCAGCAGTGAGATGTGGGCTCTAGGAAAAGAGACCCAGTACTTC	CASSEMWALGKETQYF
NA	TRBV7-2	TRBD2	TRBJ2-7	TGTGCCAGCAGCTTATGGGAGGGCCTGAACGAGCAGTACTTC	CASSLWEGLNEQYF
NA	TRBV27	TRBD1	TRBJ2-7	TGTGCCAGCATACCGGAGGGGACAGGGGGCTACGAGCAGTACTTC	CASIPEGTGGYEQYF
many	TRBV7-9	TRBD1	TRBJ2-7	TGTGCCAGCAGTCCACCACTGGACAGGGCCACCTACGAGCAGTACTTC	CASSPPLDRATYEQYF
NA	TRBV6-5	TRBD1	TRBJ2-4	TGTGCCAGCAGTTTACAGGGGGCCAAAAACATTCAGTACTTC	CASSLQGAKNIQYF
NA	TRBV9	NA	TRBJ1-2	TGTGCCAGCAGCGTGGATTCAGATAACTATGGCTACACCTTC	CASSVDSDNYGYTF
NA	TRBV28	NA	TRBJ1-2	TGTGCCAGCAGTTCGACCATCCAGGGTGGCTACACCTTC	CASSSTIQGGYTF
few	TRBV19	NA	TRBJ1-2	TGTGCCAGTAGTATGTGGGGGGAGACCTACTATGGCTACACCTTC	CASSMWGETYYGYTF
NA	TRBV29-1	TRBD1	TRBJ2-3	TGCAGCGGAGGACAGGGAAGCACAGATACGCAGTATTTT	CSGGQGSTDTQYF
NA	TRBV10-3	TRBD2	TRBJ2-1	TGTGCCATCAGTGAGTCTAGCGGGAGAAATCCTTACGAGCAGTTCTTC	CAISESSGRNPYEQFF
many	TRBV5-5	TRBD1	TRBJ2-7	TGTGCCAGCAGCTTGGGGGGGACAGACTCCTACGAGCAGTACTTC	CASSLGGTDSYEQYF